The subject of this entry is one T cell receptor beta chain. This entry is derived from a study of blood T cell repertoires in COVID-19. Assay used: immunoSEQ multiplex PCR; TCRdb lists only in-frame clones, some missing. The table has around 140,000 clones, 80% seen once. Sequencing was done on a sample of peripheral blood. This sequence was found in a man between 65 and 85 years old who had recovered from COVID-19.

The DNA of the CDR3 is TGCGCCAGCAGCCAAGATAGACACCTGAACACTGAAGCTTTCTTT. It encodes CASSQDRHLNTEAFF. V gene TRBV4-3 combines with J gene TRBJ1-1; D remains unclear. Per the germline V gene, CDR1 is LGHNA and CDR2 is YSLEER. The V end lost 0 bases, the J end lost 0 bases, and 8 bases lay between the germline ends. The CDR3 is 15 amino acids.